What follows are 27 T cell receptor beta chains derived from one specimen sequenced in a study of patients and donors after allogeneic stem cell transplantation. TCRdb recomputed calls from the RT-PCR reads with MiXCR, one row per CDR3 protein. The sample carries approximately 7,600 distinct CDR3 sequences, roughly 10% recorded once. Sequencing input: blood, either unsorted or a sorted T cell fraction (not recorded which). The receptors shown here come from a human donor who was either an allogeneic HSCT recipient or a stem cell or donor lymphocyte infusion donor (not recorded which). It is not recorded whose cells these are; they may come from a transplant donor.

This clonotype was seen only a few times. This rearrangement joins TRBV4-3 to TRBJ2-7, with D perhaps assigned TRBD1 or TRBD2 (6 bases each). This CDR3 has 15 residues. From germline, CDR1 is LGHNA and CDR2 YSLEER. V shed 0 bases and J shed 1 base, with 10 bases lying between them. The CDR3: CASSQEGGSSYEQYF. The CDR3 DNA is TGCGCCAGCAGCCAAGAAGGGGGGTCATCCTACGAGCAGTACTTC.

This clonotype was counted between two and nine times. The chain links TRBV5-6 to TRBJ2-2; TRBD2 matches at 7 bases. Germline CDR1 reads SGHDT; CDR2 reads YYEEEE. J was trimmed by 6 bases and V by 2 bases; bases with no gene match: 4. This CDR3 region has 14 residues. CDR3 residues: CASSFAGEAGELFF. DNA for the CDR3: TGTGCCAGCAGCTTCGCGGGGGAGGCCGGGGAGCTGTTTTTT.

This clonotype was seen a handful of times. V is TRBV6-1 and J is TRBJ1-4; D gene uncertain. Trimming pared 2 bases from V and 1 base from J, leaving 11 bases between. The CDR3 loop spans 16 amino acids. CDR1 is MNHNS and CDR2 is SASEGT in the germline V gene. The CDR3 here is CASSERGFGTNEKLFF. CDR3 sequence (DNA): TGTGCCAGCAGTGAACGCGGGTTTGGAACTAATGAAAAACTGTTTTTT.

Many counts were recorded for this clonotype. The V gene is TRBV11-2, the J gene TRBJ1-2; D is ambiguous. The CDR3 runs 16 residues. Trimming removed 0 bases at V and 2 bases at J, with 13 bases between. Germline CDR1 SGHAT, CDR2 FQNNGV. The CDR3 nucleotides read TGTGCCAGCAGCTTAGATCCTTCAGGCATCAACTATGGCTACACCTTC. Its translation is CASSLDPSGINYGYTF. The variable domain in full, completed from reference TRBV11-2 and TRBJ1-2, reads EAGVAQSPRYKIIEKRQSVAFWCNPISGHATLYWYQQILGQGPKLLIQFQNNGVVDDSQLPKDRFSAERLKGVDSTLKIQPAKLEDSAVYLCASSLDPSGINYGYTFGSGTRLTVV.

This clonotype was seen a handful of times. This chain joins TRBV7-9 and TRBJ1-2; D might be TRBD1 (5 bases). V was cut by 3 bases and J by 1 base, with 6 bases left in between. CDR3 length: 13 amino acids. The germline gives CDR1 SEHNR, CDR2 FQNEAQ (reference sequence). The DNA for the CDR3 is TGTGCCAGCAGCTTCCAGGGTAACTATGGCTACACCTTC. Its protein product is CASSFQGNYGYTF. The variable domain in full, with the rest retrieved from reference TRBV7-9 and TRBJ1-2, is DTGVSQNPRHKITKRGQNVTFRCDPISEHNRLYWYRQTLGQGPEFLTYFQNEAQLEKSRLLSDRFSAERPKGSFSTLEIQRTEQGDSAMYLCASSFQGNYGYTFGSGTRLTVV.

The V and J genes are TRBV15 and TRBJ2-1, with D possibly being TRBD1 (5 bases). Trimming took off 0 bases at V and 8 bases at J, with 8 bases between the two ends. Per germline, CDR1 LNHNV and CDR2 YYDKDF (reference sequence). This CDR3 is 13 amino acids long. CDR3 residues: CATSRDRRDEQFF. In DNA form, the CDR3 reads TGTGCCACCAGCAGAGATCGCAGGGATGAGCAGTTCTTC.

There are many counts of this clonotype. V and J are TRBV29-1 and TRBJ1-1; weak D call: TRBD1 (5 bases). Germline assignment: CDR1 SQVTM and CDR2 ANQGSEA. CDR3 length: 13 residues. The ends were cut back, 8 bases at V and 3 bases at J, with 16 bases in the middle. In DNA form, the CDR3 reads TGCAGCATTCACGGGGCGGGCGACACTGAAGCTTTCTTT. Translated: CSIHGAGDTEAFF. Full variable domain (rest looked up from reference TRBV29-1 and TRBJ1-1): SAVISQKPSRDICQRGTSLTIQCQVDSQVTMMFWYRQQPGQSLTLIATANQGSEATYESGFVIDKFPISRPNLTFSTLTVSNMSPEDSSIYLCSIHGAGDTEAFFGQGTRLTVV.

The rearrangement links TRBV7-6 to TRBJ2-1; D gene ambiguous. This CDR3 has 13 residues. Germline CDR1 reads SGHVS; CDR2 reads FNYEAQ. V was clipped by 5 bases and J by 9 bases, with 14 bases between them. The CDR3 region has the DNA TGTGCCAGCAGCCTTGGTACGACTTTTGAGCAGTTCTTC. Its translation is CASSLGTTFEQFF.

This clonotype was observed at least ten times. The chain is built from TRBV7-9 and TRBJ1-1, with D uncertain. Trimming stripped 3 bases from V and 1 base from J, with 3 bases between. This CDR3 contains 12 residues. From germline, CDR1 is SEHNR and CDR2 FQNEAQ (reference sequence). The DNA of the CDR3 is TGTGCCAGCAGCTTTACGAACACTGAAGCTTTCTTT. This gives the protein CASSFTNTEAFF.

V is TRBV19 and J is TRBJ2-3, with TRBD2 matching over 13 bases. V shed 8 bases and J 7 bases; nucleotides not matched to a gene: 3. Germline assignment: CDR1 LNHDA and CDR2 SQIVND (reference sequence). The CDR3 is 13 amino acids. This chain's CDR3 is CASGGTSGNTQYF. In nucleotides, the CDR3 is TGTGCCAGTGGTGGGACTAGCGGGAATACGCAGTATTTT.

This clonotype was seen repeatedly, ten times or more. The chain combines TRBV18 with TRBJ1-1, with D possibly matching TRBD1 (6 bases). V was clipped by 3 bases and J by 3 bases, with 14 bases between them. CDR3 length: 15 residues. Germline-derived CDR1 and CDR2 are KGHSH and LQKENI. In nucleotides, the CDR3 is TGTGCCAGCTCACCGTTGACAGGCGAGGACACTGAAGCTTTCTTT. Amino acid sequence: CASSPLTGEDTEAFF.

There are a few counts of this clonotype. The chain links TRBV14 to TRBJ2-2, with D possibly matching TRBD1 (6 bases). This CDR3 has 17 residues. Germline V lookup: CDR1 SGHDN, CDR2 FVKESK. Trimming stripped 6 bases from V and 2 bases from J, with 19 bases between. The CDR3 loop reads CASRKRTGKSNTGELFF. The CDR3 region has the DNA TGTGCCAGCAGAAAACGAACAGGGAAGAGTAACACCGGGGAGCTGTTTTTT.

This clonotype turned up a few times. CDR3 in DNA: TGTGCCAGCTGCCGGGGTAGCAATCAGCCCCAGCATTTT. Its translation: CASCRGSNQPQHF. The chain has TRBV2 and TRBJ1-5, with D unresolved. The CDR3 covers 13 residues. CDR1 and CDR2 (germline): SNHLY, FYNNEI. V lost 8 bases, J lost 0 bases, and 8 bases lay in between.

By share of the sample, this clonotype is medium-sized (0.01 to 0.1%). The J gene is TRBJ1-5, the V gene TRBV3-2. TRBV3-2 is a pseudogene. This CDR3 is 13 amino acids long. The CDR3 DNA follows: TGTGCCAGCAGCCAAGGCGTCGATCAGCCCCAGCATTTT. It is translated as CASSQGVDQPQHF.

The chain carries TRBV3-1 and TRBJ1-2, with 7 bases lining up with TRBD1. Germline values: CDR1 LGHDT, CDR2 YNNKEL (reference sequence). Trimming removed 4 bases from V and 3 bases from J; junction bases left unmatched: 5. This CDR3 spans 14 amino acids. CDR3 DNA sequence: TGTGCCAGCAGCCGAACAGGACAGGACTATGGCTACACCTTC. It encodes CASSRTGQDYGYTF.

This clonotype was seen many times. This chain uses TRBV7-9 with TRBJ2-4; D is perhaps TRBD1 (5 bases). CDR1 and CDR2 (germline): SEHNR, FQNEAQ (reference sequence). V lost 6 bases to trimming and J lost 2 bases, with 17 bases between them. There are 16 residues in the CDR3. CDR3 DNA sequence: TGTGCCAGCAGAAGGGGCGAAGGTATTACCAAAAACATTCAGTACTTC. This sequence encodes CASRRGEGITKNIQYF.

With respect to this clonotype: A far larger clone is a single base away, which makes a read error likely. The CDR3: CASSYSETEAFF. CDR3 bases: TGTGCCAGCAGTTACTCAGAGACTGAAGCTTTCTTT. The rearrangement links TRBV6-6 to TRBJ1-1; D is uncertain. The CDR3 totals 12 residues. V was pared by 0 bases and J by 5 bases, with 4 bases between. Germline V gene sequence: CDR1 MNHNY, CDR2 SVGAGI (reference sequence).

This clonotype was observed a handful of times. CDR3 coding DNA: TGCAGTGCAGATAGCGGGGTCCTAAACAATGAGCAGTTCTTC. Translating gives CSADSGVLNNEQFF. V usage is TRBV20-1 and J usage is TRBJ2-1; 8 nucleotides agree with TRBD2. Germline assignment: CDR1 DFQATT and CDR2 SNEGSKA (reference sequence). CDR3 size: 14 residues. The V gene end was trimmed by 6 bases and the J gene end by 5 bases; junction bases not matched to a gene: 9.

This clonotype appeared many times. V is TRBV6-5 and J is TRBJ1-1; possible D gene TRBD1, 6 bases. The CDR3 has 14 amino acids. The ends were cut back, 5 bases at V and 4 bases at J, with 14 bases in the middle. Germline V gives CDR1 MNHEY, CDR2 SVGAGI. CDR3 DNA sequence: TGTGCCAGCAGTGGGACACCGAGTGCCACTGAAGCTTTCTTT. This translates into CASSGTPSATEAFF.

The chain uses TRBV18 and TRBJ1-2, with TRBD1 as a possible D gene (6 bases). V gave up 2 bases and J gave up 1 base, with 8 bases separating them. Germline values: CDR1 KGHSH, CDR2 LQKENI. CDR3 size: 14 residues. CDR3 DNA sequence: TGTGCCAGCTCACCAGACAGGAGTAACTATGGCTACACCTTC. The encoded protein is CASSPDRSNYGYTF.

Ten or more counts support this clonotype. The chain combines TRBV7-2 with TRBJ1-5; D unresolved. Germline lookup yields CDR1 SGHTA and CDR2 FQGNSA. Trimming took off 3 bases at V and 2 bases at J, with 8 bases between the two ends. The CDR3 covers 14 residues. The CDR3 coding sequence is TGTGCCAGCAGCTTGAATATGGGCAATCAGCCCCAGCATTTT. The encoded protein is CASSLNMGNQPQHF.

This sequence joins TRBV7-3 and TRBJ2-1; the match to TRBD2 covers 10 bases. V lost 3 bases and J lost 4; bases outside the gene matches: 3. Germline V gene data show CDR1 as SGHTA and CDR2 as FQGTGA. This CDR3 has 15 amino acids. In DNA, the CDR3 is TGTGCCAGCAGCTTTGATAGCGGGGGGTACAATGAGCAGTTCTTC. Protein product: CASSFDSGGYNEQFF.

V usage is TRBV6-1 and J usage is TRBJ1-1, with D unclear. CDR3 length: 14 residues. V was clipped by 3 bases and J by 4 bases, with 12 bases between them. Germline V gives CDR1 MNHNS, CDR2 SASEGT. CDR3 sequence: CASSDLKDTTEAFF. Here the CDR3 DNA reads TGTGCCAGCAGTGACCTAAAAGACACCACTGAAGCTTTCTTT.

This clonotype was observed many times. The J gene is TRBJ1-1, the V gene TRBV5-4, with D possibly TRBD1 on 5 matching bases. Germline CDR1 SGHNT, CDR2 YYREEE (reference sequence). CDR3 length: 15 amino acids. V dropped 4 bases and J dropped 1 base, with 14 bases sitting between them. As DNA, the CDR3 is TGTGCCAGCAGCAAGACCGGGACTGCGAACACTGAAGCTTTCTTT. It encodes CASSKTGTANTEAFF.

This clonotype was detected only a few times. This sequence joins TRBV19 and TRBJ1-2; D gene ambiguous. The CDR3 has 15 residues. V shed 7 bases and J shed 1 base, with 16 bases lying between them. Per the germline V gene, CDR1 is LNHDA and CDR2 is SQIVND (reference sequence). DNA of the CDR3: TGTGCCAGTAACGCGCCCGCCTCTATTAACTATGGCTACACCTTC. Amino acids: CASNAPASINYGYTF.

This clonotype has more than one count but fewer than ten. J is TRBJ2-3 and V is TRBV24-1, with unresolved D. Germline V gene sequence: CDR1 KGHDR, CDR2 SFDVKD. This CDR3 has 13 residues. The V gene lost 5 bases and the J gene lost 2 bases, with 7 bases spanning the gap. The CDR3 protein is CATSVGATDTQYF. Here the CDR3 DNA reads TGTGCCACCAGTGTCGGCGCCACAGATACGCAGTATTTT.

The chain is built from TRBV19 and TRBJ1-3; D gene uncertain. V was cut by 2 bases and J by 1 base, with 3 bases left in between. This CDR3 region has 13 residues. Germline lookup yields CDR1 LNHDA and CDR2 SQIVND (reference sequence). The DNA of the CDR3 is TGTGCCAGTAGTATAAGATCTGGAAACACCATATATTTT. Translation: CASSIRSGNTIYF.